The 17 T cell receptor beta chains given below trace back to one sample, sequenced in a study of blood T cell repertoires in COVID-19. Assay: immunoSEQ multiplex PCR; the TCRdb copy retains only in-frame clones and omits some. The table records 180,000 or so clones, 87% of them present only once. Sequencing was carried out using peripheral blood. These receptors all stem from a man in his forties or fifties with active or convalescent COVID-19.

This rearrangement joins TRBV6-2 or TRBV6-3 to TRBJ2-5, with D perhaps TRBD2 (6 bases). Trimming took off 2 bases at V and 5 bases at J, with 9 bases between the two ends. CDR1 is MNHEY and CDR2 is SVGEGT in the germline V gene. The CDR3 runs to 13 residues. CDR3 amino acids: CASSYAGSETQYF. The CDR3 DNA is TGTGCCAGCAGTTACGCGGGGAGTGAGACCCAGTACTTC.

The rearrangement links TRBV7-6 to TRBJ1-4; 7 nucleotides line up with TRBD1. This CDR3 contains 15 residues. J lost 3 bases, V lost 4 bases, and 5 bases had no gene match. Germline CDR1 reads SGHVS; CDR2 reads FNYEAQ. CDR3 sequence (DNA): TGTGCCAGCAGCTCATCGACAGGGTCTAATGAAAAACTGTTTTTT. Residues: CASSSSTGSNEKLFF.

J is TRBJ2-7 and V is TRBV21-1; the listed D gene, TRBD1, was not tested against the DNA. TRBV21-1 is a listed pseudogene. The CDR3 covers 16 residues. The CDR3 DNA is TGTGCCAGCAGCAAACGCCCCAGATTCCCGTCCGCCGAGCAGTACTTC. This gives the protein CASSKRPRFPSAEQYF.

V usage is TRBV6-5 and J usage is TRBJ2-5; 9 bases agree with TRBD1. The CDR3 is made up of 16 amino acids. Germline loops: CDR1 MNHEY, CDR2 SVGAGI. J was trimmed by 2 bases and V by 2 bases; bases with no gene match: 6. This chain's CDR3 is CASSYSETGGQETQYF. The CDR3 DNA follows: TGTGCCAGCAGTTACAGCGAGACAGGGGGACAAGAGACCCAGTACTTC.

V usage is TRBV5-1 and J usage is TRBJ1-2; 10 positions agree with TRBD1. From germline, CDR1 is SGHRS and CDR2 YFSETQ. The CDR3 length is 15 residues. V trimming: 0 bases; J trimming: 3 bases; junction bases outside the gene matches: 2. The CDR3, as DNA: TGCGCCAGCAGCTTGGGAGGGACAGGGGACTATGGCTACACCTTC. Translating gives CASSLGGTGDYGYTF.

This chain links TRBV6-6 with TRBJ2-7, with D perhaps matching TRBD1 (6 bases). V dropped 2 bases and J dropped 6 bases, with 20 bases sitting between them. Germline V gives CDR1 MNHNY, CDR2 SVGAGI (reference sequence). The CDR3 is 16 residues long. The CDR3 region has the DNA TGTGCCAGCAGTTACACCAGAGGGGGTAACGGTGGCGAGCAGTACTTC. Its protein product is CASSYTRGGNGGEQYF.

CDR3 sequence: CASSYLFGELFF. CDR3 in DNA: TGTGCCAGCAGTTACCTTTTCGGGGAGCTGTTTTTT. The rearrangement uses TRBV6-5 and TRBJ2-2; no clear D. Germline-derived CDR1 and CDR2 are MNHEY and SVGAGI. This CDR3 is 12 amino acids long. V lost 2 bases, J lost 7 bases, and 5 bases lay in between.

This chain links TRBV3-1 (or the pseudogene TRBV3-2) with TRBJ1-5; D is undetermined. Trimming stripped 1 base from V and 2 bases from J, with 12 bases between. Per germline, CDR1 LGHDT and CDR2 YNNKEL (reference sequence). The CDR3 is 16 residues long. The CDR3, as DNA: TGTGCCAGCAGCCAAGGAGTCCCGATTGGCAATCAGCCCCAGCATTTT. Translation: CASSQGVPIGNQPQHF.

J is TRBJ1-1 and V is TRBV14; tentative D call: TRBD1 (5 bases). This CDR3 region has 16 residues. Trimming removed 2 bases at V and 0 bases at J, with 13 bases between. The germline V gene encodes CDR1 SGHDN and CDR2 FVKESK. The CDR3 region has the DNA TGTGCCAGCAGCCAACGCGGAGGGACCCTGAACACTGAAGCTTTCTTT. It translates to CASSQRGGTLNTEAFF.

The CDR3 DNA is TGTGCCAGCTCACCCGAACTAGCGGGGAGCTCCTACGAGCAGTACTTC. It specifies CASSPELAGSSYEQYF. The chain combines TRBV18 with TRBJ2-7, with 10 positions matching TRBD2. Germline loops: CDR1 KGHSH, CDR2 LQKENI. The CDR3 spans 16 residues. Trimming removed 3 bases from V and 0 bases from J; junction bases left unmatched: 5.

This sequence joins TRBV7-3 and TRBJ2-1, with 9 positions matching TRBD2. After removal of 1 base from V and 2 bases from J, the junction contained 3 bases not matched to a gene. CDR1 SGHTA and CDR2 FQGTGA come from the germline V gene. The CDR3 runs 16 residues. The CDR3 nucleotides are TGTGCCAGCAGCTTAATCGGGACTAGCCCCTACAATGAGCAGTTCTTC. Translating it yields CASSLIGTSPYNEQFF. Based on the CDR3 plus reference TRBV7-3 and TRBJ2-1, the full variable domain is GAGVSQTPSNKVTEKGKYVELRCDPISGHTALYWYRQSLGQGPEFLIYFQGTGAADDSGLPNDRFFAVRPEGSVSTLKIQRTERGDSAVYLCASSLIGTSPYNEQFFGPGTRLTVL.

The V gene is TRBV2, the J gene TRBJ1-2; tentative D call: TRBD1 (5 bases). V lost 4 bases and J lost 8, with 20 bases in between. There are 15 residues in the CDR3. From germline, CDR1 is SNHLY and CDR2 FYNNEI. The CDR3 spells CASSVESGIVGGYTF. The CDR3 DNA reads TGTGCCAGCAGTGTAGAATCAGGGATTGTGGGAGGCTACACCTTC.

This chain joins TRBV9 and TRBJ1-5, with 12 nucleotides matching TRBD1. V lost 4 bases to trimming and J lost 6 bases; unmatched junction nucleotides: 14. Per germline, CDR1 SGDLS and CDR2 YYNGEE. This CDR3 has 18 amino acids. CDR3 nucleotide sequence: TGTGCCAGCAGCCCCGTTAGGGGGGACAGGGGGCACGTTCAGCCCCAGCATTTT. Translating gives CASSPVRGDRGHVQPQHF.

The CDR3 region is CASSLGTGNTEAFF. The DNA for the CDR3 is TGCGCCAGCAGCTTGGGGACAGGGAACACTGAAGCTTTCTTT. The V and J genes are TRBV5-1 and TRBJ1-1; 7 bases agree with TRBD1. V shed 0 bases and J 1 base; nucleotides not matched to a gene: 0. Germline V CDR1 and CDR2: SGHRS, YFSETQ. The CDR3 covers 14 residues.

The rearrangement joins TRBV9 to TRBJ1-2; D is unresolved. The CDR3 runs to 13 residues. V was shortened by 6 bases and J by 0 bases, with 9 bases between the two germline ends. The germline CDR1 and CDR2 sequences are SGDLS and YYNGEE. In nucleotides, the CDR3 is TGTGCCAGCACCCAGGAAGCTAACTATGGCTACACCTTC. It codes for CASTQEANYGYTF.

V gene TRBV6-2 or TRBV6-3 combines with J gene TRBJ1-5; D is undetermined. Trimming cost V 6 bases and J 8 bases, with 14 bases left between them. The CDR3 sequence is 13 residues long. In germline, CDR1 is MNHEY, CDR2 SVGEGT. The CDR3: CASSQTPAEPQHF. The CDR3 DNA is TGTGCCAGCAGCCAGACTCCCGCGGAGCCCCAGCATTTT.

The chain recombines TRBV30 with TRBJ1-1; possible D gene TRBD1, 5 bases. The CDR3 has 12 amino acids. CDR1 is GTSNPN, CDR2 SVGIG, per germline (reference sequence). V shed 7 bases and J shed 0 bases, with 9 bases lying between them. Here the CDR3 reads CAYRQLNTEAFF. CDR3 DNA sequence: TGTGCCTATCGACAGCTGAACACTGAAGCTTTCTTT.